Following are 6 T cell receptor beta chains from one sample sequenced in a study of blood T cell repertoires in COVID-19. The assay was immunoSEQ multiplex PCR, and TCRdb's table has in-frame clones only and misses some. Among 300,000 to 400,000 clones listed, about 86% were seen once. Sequencing used PBMCs or T cells enriched from blood (not recorded which). The receptors stem from a woman aged 40-49 years with acute COVID-19.

The CDR3 reads CASSSGASARGNQPQHF. In nucleotides, the CDR3 is TGTGCCAGCAGTTCAGGGGCCTCTGCCAGGGGCAATCAGCCCCAGCATTTT. The J gene is TRBJ1-5, the V gene TRBV28; weak D call: TRBD1 (6 bases). The CDR3 has 17 residues. CDR1 is MDHEN and CDR2 is SYDVKM in the germline V gene. V dropped 4 bases and J dropped 2 bases, with 18 bases sitting between them. Full variable domain (rest looked up from reference TRBV28 and TRBJ1-5): DVKVTQSSRYLVKRTGEKVFLECVQDMDHENMFWYRQDPGLGLRLIYFSYDVKMKEKGDIPEGYSVSREKKERFSLILESASTNQTSMYLCASSSGASARGNQPQHFGDGTRLSIL.

The chain is built from TRBV19 and TRBJ1-6, with no clear D. Germline assignment: CDR1 LNHDA and CDR2 SQIVND (reference sequence). V was clipped by 0 bases and J by 4 bases, with 13 bases between them. CDR3 length equals 17 residues. The DNA of the CDR3 is TGTGCCAGTAGTATAGATCGCCAGAGACAATATAATTCACCCCTCCACTTT. Protein product: CASSIDRQRQYNSPLHF.

This clone appeared once. The chain couples TRBV7-6 to TRBJ1-1, with D perhaps matching TRBD1 (6 bases). Germline V gene data show CDR1 as SGHVS and CDR2 as FNYEAQ. V was pared by 7 bases and J by 3 bases, with 18 bases between. CDR3 size: 15 residues. The CDR3 reads CASTPVGGADTEAFF. Here the CDR3 DNA reads TGTGCCAGCACCCCGGTCGGGGGGGCGGACACTGAAGCTTTCTTT.

The chain links TRBV7-3 to TRBJ2-3, with D possibly TRBD1 on 7 matching bases. The germline CDR1 and CDR2 sequences are SGHTA and FQGTGA. V gave up 5 bases and J gave up 3 bases, with 12 bases separating them. The CDR3 consists of 14 residues. The CDR3 reads CASSAGQRTDTQYF. The CDR3 DNA is TGTGCCAGCAGCGCGGGACAGAGAACAGATACGCAGTATTTT.

The V and J genes are TRBV6-1 and TRBJ1-4, with D hard to call. The CDR3 totals 14 residues. CDR1 is MNHNS and CDR2 is SASEGT in the germline V gene. Trimming pared 1 base from V and 4 bases from J, leaving 7 bases between. DNA for the CDR3: TGTGCCAGCAGTGAAGGGCCAGTTAATGAAAAACTGTTTTTT. Its translation is CASSEGPVNEKLFF.

The count of this clone is one. V gene TRBV9 combines with J gene TRBJ2-2, with 8 bases that match TRBD1. From germline, CDR1 is SGDLS and CDR2 YYNGEE. This CDR3 contains 15 residues. The ends lost 3 bases at V and 7 bases at J; junction bases unmatched: 8. This CDR3 is CASSAYDRGGGELFF. In DNA, the CDR3 is TGTGCCAGCAGCGCATACGACAGGGGCGGCGGGGAGCTGTTTTTT.